This T cell receptor beta chain originates from a study of the immune and genomic landscape of osteosarcoma. V was cut by 6 bases and J by 0 bases, with 0 bases left in between. Germline V gene sequence: CDR1 SNHLY, CDR2 FYNNEI. CDR3 size: 10 residues. Repertoires were generated with immunoSEQ multiplex PCR, while TCRdb's copy carries only in-frame clones and drops some. Here the sample spans about 5,900 clones, 68% being singletons. The post-treatment osteosarcoma tumors were primary, local recurrence or metastasis specimens from poor-prognosis patients. A few counts support this clone. This TCR was sampled from a human donor with osteosarcoma. V is TRBV2 and J is TRBJ2-7, with D uncertain. The sample taken for sequencing was osteosarcoma tumor tissue from the lung. Here the CDR3 reads CASSSYEQYF. The CDR3 bases are TGTGCCAGCAGCTCCTACGAGCAGTACTTC. The entire variable domain, with the rest obtained from reference TRBV2 and TRBJ2-7, is as follows: EPEVTQTPSHQVTQMGQEVILRCVPISNHLYFYWYRQILGQKVEFLVSFYNNEISEKSEIFDDQFSVERPDGSNFTLKIRSTKLEDSAMYFCASSSYEQYFGPGTRLTVT.